The rows below give T cell receptor beta chains drawn from one sample of a study of shared clonotypes between healthy human individuals. The table came from immunoSEQ multiplex PCR; TCRdb's copy has only in-frame clones and leaves some out. This table holds 600,000 to 750,000 clones, roughly 70% found once. The sequenced sample consisted of memory CD4+ T cells sorted from blood. These receptors were taken from a woman aged 25 to 39 in good health. CDR3s include the opening cysteine and the closing phenylalanine or tryptophan. A D gene is named only where the DNA matches it firmly. Clone size is stated in some rows and not others, as once, few, many or a class when expanded.

d_call,v_call,clone_size,j_call,cdr3_nt,cdr3_aa
TRBD1,TRBV7-2,NA,TRBJ1-6,TGTGCCAGCAGCTTAACGGGGACAGAAAATTCACCCCTCCACTTT,CASSLTGTENSPLHF
NA,TRBV25-1,NA,TRBJ2-1,TGTGCCAGCAAGCCTATCGGGGTAGCGAGTGAGCAGTTCTTC,CASKPIGVASEQFF
TRBD1,TRBV19,NA,TRBJ1-5,TGTGCCAGTTCCACCTTCAGGGGGCAGAATAGCAATCAGCCCCAGCATTTT,CASSTFRGQNSNQPQHF
NA,TRBV29-1,few,TRBJ2-1,TGCAGCGTTGACCATCCCGGGGCCTACAATGAGCAGTTCTTC,CSVDHPGAYNEQFF
TRBD1,TRBV5-1,few,TRBJ2-5,TGCGCCAGCAGCTTGGGACAGGGTGTATTGGAGACCCAGTACTTC,CASSLGQGVLETQYF
TRBD1,TRBV28,NA,TRBJ1-2,TGTGCCAGCAGTCCCGGGACAGCCTCTAACTATGGCTACACCTTC,CASSPGTASNYGYTF
TRBD2,TRBV7-6,few,TRBJ2-3,TGTGCCAGCAGCCTGGGCGCGGGACTAGACACAGATACGCAGTATTTT,CASSLGAGLDTDTQYF
TRBD2,TRBV5-1,NA,TRBJ2-3,TGCGCCAGCAGCCAACCGACTAGCGGGGGCACAGATACGCAGTATTTT,CASSQPTSGGTDTQYF
TRBD2,TRBV15,few,TRBJ2-1,TGTGCCACCAGCTTCGGACTAGCGGGAGCCCACAATGAGCAGTTCTTC,CATSFGLAGAHNEQFF
TRBD1,TRBV5-4,NA,TRBJ2-2,TGTGCCAGCAGCTGGGGACAGTTGGCCGGGGAGCTGTTTTTT,CASSWGQLAGELFF
TRBD2,TRBV28,NA,TRBJ2-1,TGTGCCAGCTCTGAAAGCGGGAGGAATAATGAGCAGTTCTTC,CASSESGRNNEQFF
NA,TRBV25-1,NA,TRBJ2-7,TGTGCCAGCAGCACTGAGGAGGAGTACTACGAGCAGTACTTC,CASSTEEEYYEQYF
NA,TRBV7-6,NA,TRBJ1-1,TGTGCCAGCAGCCCAGACTCTGCAGGGGTAAAAGCTTTCTTT,CASSPDSAGVKAFF
NA,TRBV5-1,NA,TRBJ1-4,TGCGCCAGCAGCTCCCGGGGCGGACTCCCCGCAACTAATGAAAAACTGTTTTTT,CASSSRGGLPATNEKLFF
NA,TRBV28,NA,TRBJ1-5,TGTGCCAGCAGCCTCAGGGCAGGTGAAAATCAGCCCCAGCATTTT,CASSLRAGENQPQHF
TRBD2,TRBV5-6,NA,TRBJ2-3,TGTGCCAGCAGCTTGGAATGGCGGGAGCGGAGCACAGATACGCAGTATTTT,CASSLEWRERSTDTQYF
NA,TRBV10-1,once,TRBJ1-4,TGCGCCAGCAATCCCCCAACTAATGAAAAACTGTTTTTT,CASNPPTNEKLFF
TRBD1,TRBV29-1,NA,TRBJ1-5,TGCAGCGTTACAACAGGGGGCCGGAATCAGCCCCAGCATTTT,CSVTTGGRNQPQHF
TRBD1,TRBV11-2,NA,TRBJ1-1,TGTGCCAGCAGCGACAGGGCGAGCACTGAAGCTTTCTTT,CASSDRASTEAFF
TRBD1,TRBV30,NA,TRBJ1-2,TGTGCCTGGAGTCCGAAACAGGGGTTTGGTGGCGGTGGCTACACCTTC,CAWSPKQGFGGGGYTF
NA,TRBV19,NA,TRBJ2-1,TGTGCCAGTAGTATAGGCCCCCAAACAAATGAGCAGTTCTTC,CASSIGPQTNEQFF
NA,TRBV25-1,NA,TRBJ1-5,TGTGCCAGCAGTGGGGGAGGTGGCAATCAGCCCCAGCATTTT,CASSGGGGNQPQHF
NA,TRBV6-5,NA,TRBJ2-7,TGTGCCAGCAGTTACTTTTATCGCTACGAGCAGTACTTC,CASSYFYRYEQYF
NA,TRBV6-6,NA,TRBJ1-1,TGTGCCAGCAGTTACTCCGAGTTGAACACTGAAGCTTTCTTT,CASSYSELNTEAFF
NA,TRBV28,few,TRBJ2-2,TGTGCCAGCAACGGGGTTAACACCGGGGAGCTGTTTTTT,CASNGVNTGELFF
NA,TRBV25-1,NA,TRBJ1-1,TGTGCCAGCAGTAAAGGGGGGAACACTGAAGCTTTCTTT,CASSKGGNTEAFF
NA,TRBV6-5,NA,TRBJ2-1,TGTGCCAGCAGGCCCAGGGTCGGTGAGCAGTTCTTC,CASRPRVGEQFF
TRBD1,TRBV28,NA,TRBJ1-2,TGTGCCAGCAGTCTTACCGGGACAGACTATGGCTACACCTTC,CASSLTGTDYGYTF
NA,TRBV4-1,few,TRBJ2-6,TGCGCCAGCAGCCAAGATCCCAACCAAGTTTACCGGCGAGACTCTGGGGCCAACGTCCTGACTTTC,CASSQDPNQVYRRDSGANVLTF
NA,TRBV6-1,NA,TRBJ1-5,TGTGCCAGCAGTGATGCACTGACAGCAAGCAATCAGCCCCAGCATTTT,CASSDALTASNQPQHF
NA,TRBV6-5,NA,TRBJ2-5,TGTGCCAGCAGTAGGACCGACCGGGAGACCCAGTACTTC,CASSRTDRETQYF
TRBD1,TRBV7-2,few,TRBJ2-7,TGTGCCAGCAGCTTAGCAGGGGGCAACTACGAGCAGTACTTC,CASSLAGGNYEQYF
TRBD2,TRBV7-2,few,TRBJ2-1,TGTGCCAGCAGCTTAGGATCTAGCGGACCTTTCTCCTACAATGAGCAGTTCTTC,CASSLGSSGPFSYNEQFF